The 21 T cell receptor beta chains listed next were all sequenced from one sample in a study. The sorted Tregs were CD4+CD25+CD127-/low cells. Amplification of TRBV12-4/TRBJ1-2 clonotypes used adaptor-ligated barcode primers. MiXCR, applied by TCRdb to the multiplex PCR reads, yields one record per CDR3 protein. Among over 1,000 distinct CDR3 sequences listed, roughly 27% were seen once. Sequenced material: tumor-infiltrating Tregs sorted from the breast tumor. The receptor source for this set is a female donor with breast cancer.

By share of the sample, this clonotype is medium-sized (0.01 to 0.1%). The rearrangement links TRBV12-3 or TRBV12-4 to TRBJ1-2; unclear D gene. V lost 2 bases to trimming and J lost 4 bases, with 14 bases between them. The CDR3 contains 15 residues. The CDR3 nucleotides read TGTGCCAGCAGTTTAAGGCCCGGTAGCCTCTATGGCTACACCTTC. This sequence encodes CASSLRPGSLYGYTF.

By frequency in the sample, this clonotype is medium-sized. This chain joins TRBV12-3 or TRBV12-4 and TRBJ1-2, with TRBD1 as a possible D gene (6 bases). The CDR3 runs to 14 residues. V dropped 6 bases and J dropped 4 bases, with 15 bases sitting between them. CDR3 residues: CASRPRGIGYGYTF. The CDR3 DNA sequence: TGTGCCAGCAGGCCCAGGGGAATTGGCTATGGCTACACCTTC.

This clonotype is deemed medium-sized. The chain couples TRBV12-3 or TRBV12-4 to TRBJ1-2, with TRBD1 matching over 7 bases. V shed 6 bases, J shed 4 bases, and the junction held 11 bases outside the gene matches. The CDR3 contains 15 residues. The DNA of the CDR3 is TGTGCCAGCAGCTCCTATGTGGACAGGTCCTATGGCTACACCTTC. Protein: CASSSYVDRSYGYTF.

J is TRBJ1-2 and V is TRBV12-3 or TRBV12-4, with unresolved D. The CDR3 runs to 15 residues. Trimming took off 5 bases at V and 3 bases at J, with 16 bases between the two ends. The DNA for the CDR3 is TGTGCCAGCAGTCTCGACCTCACGGGTGACTATGGCTACACCTTC. Protein sequence: CASSLDLTGDYGYTF.

By proportion, this clonotype is large. The rearrangement links TRBV12-3 or TRBV12-4 to TRBJ1-2; weak D call: TRBD1 (5 bases). Deletions cut 7 bases from V and 6 bases from J, with 6 bases between. This CDR3 has 10 amino acids. The CDR3 DNA sequence: TGTGCCAGCACAGGGAATGGCTACACCTTC. Translated, it gives CASTGNGYTF.

The CDR3 region is CASRGGHDYGYTF. The CDR3 nucleotides read TGTGCCAGCAGAGGCGGTCATGACTATGGCTACACCTTC. The chain links TRBV12-3 or TRBV12-4 to TRBJ1-2; D is unclear. The V and J ends lost 6 bases and 3 bases respectively, with 11 bases between them. The CDR3 sequence is 13 residues long.

In its sample, this clonotype ranks as large (0.1 to 1%). The rearrangement joins TRBV12-3 or TRBV12-4 to TRBJ1-2; D is unclear. Between the trimmed V and J ends, which lost 3 bases and 4 bases, there was a span of 9 bases. The CDR3 has 13 residues. CDR3 protein: CASSFPASYGYTF. The CDR3 bases are TGTGCCAGCAGTTTTCCAGCCTCCTATGGCTACACCTTC.

Judged by abundance, this clonotype is large (0.1 to 1%). This sequence joins TRBV12-3 or TRBV12-4 and TRBJ1-2; TRBD1 is a possible D gene (5 bases). Trimming removed 7 bases from V and 8 bases from J, with 14 bases in between. The CDR3 is 12 residues long. The CDR3 DNA follows: TGTGCCAGCACGGGACTTTCTACCGGCTACACCTTC. It yields the protein CASTGLSTGYTF.

By sample fraction, this clonotype is medium-sized. The rearrangement joins TRBV12-3 or TRBV12-4 to TRBJ1-2; D is perhaps TRBD1 (5 bases). The CDR3 length is 13 residues. V shed 7 bases and J shed 3 bases, with 12 bases lying between them. The CDR3, as DNA: TGTGCCAGCACCCCGGGGCCCCACTATGGCTACACCTTC. Protein: CASTPGPHYGYTF.

The chain is built from TRBV12-3 or TRBV12-4 and TRBJ1-2; 7 bases are a match to TRBD1. The V gene end was trimmed by 5 bases and the J gene end by 5 bases; junction bases not matched to a gene: 5. This CDR3 region has 13 residues. In DNA form, the CDR3 reads TGTGCCAGCAGTACGGGACAGACTTATGGCTACACCTTC. It yields the protein CASSTGQTYGYTF.

The chain has TRBV12-3 or TRBV12-4 and TRBJ1-2; a weak D match, TRBD1 (5 bases). The CDR3 is made up of 12 amino acids. With 2 bases removed from V and 9 bases from J, the gap between germline ends came to 10 bases. The CDR3 bases are TGTGCCAGCAGTTTAATTCTGGGGCGCTACACCTTC. It yields the protein CASSLILGRYTF.

By share, this clonotype ranks as large. This chain connects TRBV12-3 or TRBV12-4 to TRBJ1-2; D possibly corresponds to TRBD1 (6 bases). Trimming pared 10 bases from V and 0 bases from J, leaving 9 bases between. There are 12 residues in the CDR3. The CDR3 DNA is TGTGCCACCGGGACATCTAACTATGGCTACACCTTC. This encodes CATGTSNYGYTF.

By frequency in the sample, this clonotype is large. J is TRBJ1-2 and V is TRBV12-3 or TRBV12-4; D gene ambiguous. CDR3 size: 13 residues. The V gene lost 7 bases and the J gene lost 8 bases, with 17 bases spanning the gap. This CDR3 reads CASTDTRHNGYTF. CDR3 coding DNA: TGTGCCAGCACCGATACTAGACATAACGGCTACACCTTC.

By sample share, this clonotype is large. The chain carries TRBV12-3 or TRBV12-4 and TRBJ1-2, with 7 bases identical to TRBD1. V lost 9 bases, J lost 4 bases, and 8 bases stayed unmatched. The CDR3 runs to 13 residues. The CDR3 DNA follows: TGTGCCAGTTACGACAGGGAAACCTATGGCTACACCTTC. Its translation: CASYDRETYGYTF.

The rearrangement joins TRBV12-3 or TRBV12-4 to TRBJ1-2; D gene ambiguous. The CDR3 length is 13 residues. V lost 3 bases and J 2 bases, leaving 7 bases between the germline ends. The CDR3 DNA sequence: TGTGCCAGCAGTTTCCGCACCAACTATGGCTACACCTTC. Translated, it gives CASSFRTNYGYTF.

This clonotype has ten or more counts. The chain joins TRBV12-3 or TRBV12-4 to TRBJ1-2; no firm D call. This CDR3 comprises 15 residues. V was pared by 6 bases and J by 0 bases, with 14 bases between. CDR3 sequence reads: CASSPRPRANYGYTF. The CDR3 DNA reads as TGTGCCAGCAGCCCCAGACCCAGAGCTAACTATGGCTACACCTTC.

This clonotype is large by share. The chain has TRBV12-3 or TRBV12-4 and TRBJ1-2; D is uncertain. V shed 3 bases and J shed 8 bases, with 7 bases lying between them. This CDR3 comprises 11 residues. DNA of the CDR3: TGTGCCAGCAGTTTCGGGATCGGCTACACCTTC. It is translated as CASSFGIGYTF.

This clonotype is large (0.1 to 1%) within its sample. The chain links TRBV12-3 or TRBV12-4 to TRBJ1-2, with 7 bases identical to TRBD1. V lost 5 bases, J lost 5 bases, and 5 bases stayed unmatched. The CDR3 has 13 amino acids. The CDR3 loop is CASSTTGVYGYTF. The CDR3 region has the DNA TGTGCCAGCAGTACCACAGGGGTTTATGGCTACACCTTC.

This clonotype ranks as medium-sized. The V call is TRBV12-3 or TRBV12-4, the J call TRBJ1-2, with D possibly being TRBD1 (5 bases). CDR3 length: 11 residues. Between the trimmed V and J ends, which lost 6 bases and 6 bases, there was a span of 8 bases. CDR3 nucleotides: TGTGCCAGCAGCCGGGGACATGGCTACACCTTC. Its protein is CASSRGHGYTF.

The sample holds one count of this clonotype. The rearrangement joins TRBV12-3 or TRBV12-4 to TRBJ1-2; D remains unclear. This CDR3 has 13 residues. The V gene lost 6 bases and the J gene lost 8 bases, with 16 bases spanning the gap. The CDR3 loop is CASSSTPWAGYTF. The CDR3 nucleotides are TGTGCCAGCAGCTCAACCCCTTGGGCAGGCTACACCTTC.

This clonotype is deemed large. This chain connects TRBV12-3 or TRBV12-4 to TRBJ1-2, with D unresolved. The ends were cut back, 1 base at V and 7 bases at J, with 10 bases in the middle. The CDR3 sequence is 13 residues long. The CDR3 DNA follows: TGTGCCAGCAGTTTAGACCTAGGACGTGGCTACACCTTC. Its translation: CASSLDLGRGYTF.